Sequencing of this TCR beta chain was carried out in a study of T-cell reconstitution after alpha-beta-depleted transplantation in children. Study-wide points: After transplant, at about two months, alpha-beta T cells were reportedly derived from several hundred expanded graft clones. Certain patients had high TCRbeta diversity at day 60, and it came from recipient T cells and thymic progenitors that survived. When one year had passed after transplant, most T-cell counts and diversity came from newly produced T cells.

A TCRbeta library incorporating unique molecular identifiers was prepared. TCRdb recomputed calls from the PCR reads with MiXCR, one row per CDR3 protein. Among about 510,000 distinct CDR3 sequences listed, around 10% were seen once. Turning to this clonotype: Its antigen is unidentified.

The ends lost 2 bases at V and 2 bases at J; junction bases unmatched: 11. The CDR3 extends over 17 amino acids. Germline-derived CDR1 and CDR2 are SGHNT and YYREEE (reference sequence). The receptor's source is a female patient between 2 and 15 years old who had a stem cell transplant for aplastic anemia, so the T cells may come from the graft donor. The chain employs TRBV5-4 and TRBJ2-3, with 7 positions matching TRBD1. Sequencing was performed on PBMCs, mostly from graft donor cells, taken 180 days after TCRalphabeta/CD19-depleted stem cell transplant. The CDR3 here is CASSFYARTGLTDTQYF. The CDR3 DNA follows: TGTGCCAGCAGCTTTTATGCGAGGACAGGACTCACAGATACGCAGTATTTT.